A single sample is the source of the 2 T cell receptor beta chains below, sequenced in a study of T cell changes during pregnancy in multiple sclerosis. Profiling relied on immunoSEQ multiplex PCR, and the TCRdb table lists in-frame clones only, not all of them. This table holds around 83,000 clones, approximately 90% found once. The material was CD4+ T cells from peripheral blood mononuclear cells, obtained in the second trimester of pregnancy. Receptor source: a female donor with multiple sclerosis, enrolled in a pregnancy study.

This clone was seen once. V gene TRBV19 combines with J gene TRBJ1-5, with TRBD1 identical over 9 bases. With V trimmed by 6 bases and J by 4 bases, 7 bases remained unmatched. The CDR3 contains 15 residues. From germline, CDR1 is LNHDA and CDR2 SQIVND (reference sequence). The CDR3 sequence: CASSLGQGSNQPQHF. In DNA, the CDR3 is TGTGCCAGTAGCCTGGGACAGGGCTCGAATCAGCCCCAGCATTTT.

A remark on this clone: Within the sample, other DNA sequences also encode this same CDR3. The chain uses TRBV7-2 and TRBJ2-5; D is unclear. CDR3 length: 13 residues. V lost 0 bases and J lost 2, with 4 bases in between. The V gene's germline CDR1 is SGHTA and CDR2 FQGNSA. As DNA, the CDR3 is TGTGCCAGCAGCTTAGCCCCACAAGAGACCCAGTACTTC. It encodes CASSLAPQETQYF.